A selection of T cell receptor beta chains follows, all from one sample in a study of cytomegalovirus exposure and HLA in healthy donors. Measured with immunoSEQ multiplex PCR; TCRdb has only the in-frame clones, and not every one. Among fewer than 150,000 clones listed, roughly 76% were seen once. The sample comprised PBMCs. The receptors come from a man aged 18 to 29 in good health and CMV-seronegative. Each CDR3 is given with its conserved first and last residue. Each record gives: D gene, V gene, J gene, CDR3 length, CDR3 protein. A D gene is named only where the DNA matches it firmly.

>.|TRBV28|TRBJ1-4|14
CASGLGATNEKLFF
>TRBD2|TRBV9|TRBJ2-5|16
CASKGGPGGLQETQYF
>.|TRBV4-1|TRBJ2-2|13
CASSQVSTGELFF
>.|TRBV6-6|TRBJ2-7|14
CASSWDLSSYEQYF
>.|TRBV11-2|TRBJ2-3|16
CASTAKPGTSTDTQYF
>.|TRBV7-7|TRBJ2-5|14
CASSFRGLRETQYF
>.|TRBV5-4|TRBJ1-1|13
CASSLAGDTEAFF
>.|TRBV9|TRBJ1-6|15
CASSASGAVNSPLHF
>.|TRBV11-3|TRBJ1-3|15
CASSSLDRPGNTIYF
>TRBD2|TRBV29-1|TRBJ2-5|13
CSTDGEGSETQYF
>.|TRBV7-9|TRBJ1-2|14
CASFKGAGHHGYTF
>.|TRBV19|TRBJ2-4|16
CASSTRDIVAKNIQYF
>.|TRBV4-1|TRBJ2-1|16
CASNPAGQSSYNEQFF
>TRBD1|TRBV28|TRBJ2-2|15
CASRFGTGATGELFF
>.|TRBV19|TRBJ2-7|14
CASSKGAGFTEQYF
>.|TRBV30|TRBJ1-5|13
CAWSVGGDQPQHF
>TRBD1|TRBV29-1|TRBJ2-5|17
CSVVGQGARWAPETQYF
>.|TRBV11-2|TRBJ2-7|14
CASSLPGILYEQYF
>TRBD1|TRBV18|TRBJ1-1|14
CASSRRTGADEAFF
>TRBD1|TRBV6-5|TRBJ2-7|15
CASSYTTRQGNEQYF
>TRBD2|TRBV13|TRBJ2-7|18
CASSSTGGASGGSYEQYF
>.|TRBV18|TRBJ2-7|12
CASSSTGIEQYF
>TRBD2|TRBV10-1|TRBJ2-4|15
CASSGGLAGGNIQYF
>.|TRBV7-9|TRBJ2-7|17
CASSSGKQGKGSYEQYF
>.|TRBV19|TRBJ1-2|14
CASSIGGPPTGYTF
>TRBD2|TRBV5-4|TRBJ2-3|15
CASSLAGPRTDTQYF
>TRBD1|TRBV6-1|TRBJ1-1|15
CASSERTAGGTEAFF
>.|TRBV7-6|TRBJ2-6|18
CASSLGGTVSSGANVLTF
>TRBD2|TRBV4-2|TRBJ2-1|17
CASSQPLAGSSYNEQFF
>TRBD2|TRBV7-9|TRBJ2-5|17
CASSLASSGRAGETQYF
>TRBD2|TRBV9|TRBJ2-3|15
CASSPSRGSTDTQYF
>TRBD1|TRBV28|TRBJ2-7|16
CASSFRGTGKIYEQYF
>.|TRBV25-1|TRBJ1-1|13
CASRWGGSTEAFF
>.|TRBV7-9|TRBJ2-7|13
CASSDGGLYEQYF
>.|TRBV21-1|TRBJ2-1|17
CASSPRDRWGLYNEQFF
>TRBD2|TRBV7-6|TRBJ2-1|19
CASSTARTSGRTSYNEQFF
>TRBD2|TRBV2|TRBJ2-1|15
CASSAAGVPNNEQFF
>TRBD1|TRBV27|TRBJ2-2|17
CASSRAGTAPNTGELFF
>.|TRBV7-2|TRBJ2-5|14
CASSPRDTKETQYF
>.|TRBV5-1|TRBJ2-3|16
CASSSRTSDSTDTQYF
>.|TRBV11-2|TRBJ2-3|15
CASSPRHRGTDTQYF
>.|TRBV9|TRBJ1-2|12
CASSVVGRRYTF
>.|TRBV9|TRBJ2-7|15
CASSVAGVLPYEQYF
>TRBD1|TRBV7-9|TRBJ1-5|15
CASSYGTAFNQPQHF